This entry describes one T cell receptor (beta chain). Its antigen remains undetermined. Base-call qualities are not available, and no considerably larger clone is one nucleotide away. This sample was included in a study of blood T cell repertoires in COVID-19 (dated by TCRdb to 2019 to 2021). With respect to the entire study: Samples covering the acute and convalescent phases of COVID-19 were provided by collaborators in the United States, Italy and Spain. The prospective study material was composed of cDNA or gDNA derived from T cells, B-cell-depleted T cells, or PBMCs. Subjects who had been exposed to COVID-19, were actively infected with it, or had recovered from it provided the deeply sampled blood TCRbeta repertoires that made up the dataset. Nearly every sample came with metadata listing a de-identified subject ID, COVID-19 status, age in years and sex. The samples were drawn from the first 160 participants of the ongoing ImmuneRACE study and from roughly 1,300 subjects provided by 6 global collaborators. The repertoires were made available in a free public database intended to serve as a resource for research on the immune response to SARS-CoV-2. Where HLA class I and class II types were available, the types were taken from metadata supplied by the sample provider, not from assay-based typing.

The germline V gene provides CDR1 SGDLS and CDR2 YYNGEE. The CDR3 holds 17 amino acids from the cysteine to the phenylalanine. CDR3 DNA is the only sequence kept; it has 51 bases, read in frame from the first base. Trimming at the junction amounts to 0 bases on V and 5 bases on J, and the germline ends lie 21 bases apart. Study-level results and caveats: The quantity of clinical and demographic metadata differed by source and by participant and was supplied without curation.

TCRbeta CDR3 regions were amplified from genomic DNA by means of the immunoSEQ Assay, a bias-controlled multiplex PCR. In the source study's methods: Nucleated cell counts per sample were estimated from amplification of reference gene primers within the assay. To quantify the absolute abundance of each unique TCRbeta CDR3 rearrangement, sequence reads were collapsed and filtered. For each sample, productive Simpson clonality was calculated by taking the square root of Simpson's diversity index across productive rearrangements. Sourced from immuneACCESS, this table was stored by TCRdb with only in-frame sequences that have V and J called. A share of the clones is absent; for the studies checked, an unresolved V gene accounts for under half, and the remainder has no known explanation. V and J calls and clone size come straight from that table; D and trimming were deduced from the DNA. The table for this sample lists approximately 240,000 clones; roughly nine tenths of them were counted only once. Jointly, the top ten make up about 6% of the sample.

Participants in the prospective study were enrolled through a virtual design, were aged roughly 18 to 100 years, and lived in fewer than 30 United States geographic areas. In the prospective study, cohorts were assigned on the basis of participant-reported clinical history obtained from a screening survey and a study questionnaire. In the prospective study, whole blood, serum and a nasopharyngeal or oropharyngeal swab were collected from each participant by mobile phlebotomists. Participants in the prospective study had the option to provide additional blood draws and questionnaires over an approximately two-month period. Before DNA extraction, blood samples from the prospective study were shipped at room temperature or frozen.

The chain is made from TRBV9 and TRBJ2-7; TRBD1 might be the D gene, on 6 matching bases. The sequenced material came from PBMCs or T cells enriched from blood (not recorded which). The clonotype was recovered from a woman in her thirties with acute COVID-19. CDR3 reads: CASSVEPTYRACHEQYF. The DNA sequence is given as TGTGCCAGCAGCGTAGAGCCCACATACAGGGCCTGCCACGAGCAGTACTTC. Where the CDR3 stops, the reference TRBV9 and TRBJ2-7 genes take over; the full variable domain is DSGVTQTPKHLITATGQRVTLRCSPRSGDLSVYWYQQSLDQGLQFLIQYYNGEERAKGNILERFSAQQFPDLHSELNLSSLELGDSALYFCASSVEPTYRACHEQYFGPGTRLTVT.